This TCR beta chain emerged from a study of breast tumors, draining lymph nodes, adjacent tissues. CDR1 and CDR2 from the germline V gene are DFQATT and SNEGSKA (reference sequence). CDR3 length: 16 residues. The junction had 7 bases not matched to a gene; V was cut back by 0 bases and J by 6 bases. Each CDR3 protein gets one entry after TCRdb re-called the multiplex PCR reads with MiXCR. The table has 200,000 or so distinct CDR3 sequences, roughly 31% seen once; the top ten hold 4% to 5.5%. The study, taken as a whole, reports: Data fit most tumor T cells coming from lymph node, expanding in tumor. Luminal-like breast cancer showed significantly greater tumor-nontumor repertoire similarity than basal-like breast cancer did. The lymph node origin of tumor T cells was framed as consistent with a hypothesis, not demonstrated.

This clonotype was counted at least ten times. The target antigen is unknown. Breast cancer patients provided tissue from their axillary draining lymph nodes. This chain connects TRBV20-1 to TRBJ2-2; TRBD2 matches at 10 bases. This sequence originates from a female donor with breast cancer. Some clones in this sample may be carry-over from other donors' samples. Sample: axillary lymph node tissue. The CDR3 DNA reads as TGCAGTGCTAGAGATAATAGGCTAGCGGGAGCCGGGGAGCTGTTTTTT. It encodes CSARDNRLAGAGELFF.